This T cell receptor beta chain was profiled in a study of shared clonotypes between healthy human individuals. Study summary: CD8 memory received one plate per donor, CD8 naive two, CD4 memory three and CD4 naive three. Points from the study as a whole: Some clonotypes were shared by all four sorted-subset donors, while others were not shared. The non-shared ones had lower generation probabilities than the shared ones.

Clones were read by immunoSEQ multiplex PCR, and TCRdb kept only the in-frame ones, dropping some. The sample holds more than 2 million clones, approximately 95% seen once. Investigators divided CD4+ cells into CD45RA+ naive and CD45RA-negative memory subsets. This clone showed up just once. Its specificity is not known. The CDR3 runs 14 residues. The germline V gene has CDR1 GTSNPN and CDR2 SVGIG (reference sequence). Trimming stripped 0 bases from V and 7 bases from J, with 13 bases between. This sequence was found in a man between 18 and 35 years old in good health. The sample consisted of naive CD4+ T cells sorted from blood. As for subset: CD45RA+ positively selected. The chain recombines TRBV30 with TRBJ1-5; perhaps TRBD1 as D (6 bases). CDR3 loop: CAWSVRQGRQPQHF. CDR3 in DNA: TGTGCCTGGAGTGTAAGGCAGGGGCGCCAGCCCCAGCATTTT.